Here is one T cell receptor (beta chain) with its context. Its antigen is as yet unknown. The table came from immunoSEQ multiplex PCR; TCRdb's copy has only in-frame clones and leaves some out. The table lists 150,000 or so clones, roughly nine tenths of them singletons. Time point: baseline pretreatment blood. Stated treatment: 15 Gy SBRT to primary tumor, nephrectomy 4 weeks later. Clear cell pathology was present in this patient's renal cell carcinoma. This entry comes from a study of radiation and T cells in renal cell carcinoma. Study-level points and caveats: No pretreatment tumor biopsies were available for baseline clonotypes. From baseline, blood top tumor clonotypes peaked at 2 weeks post-radiation.

The sample here was blood, taken from a patient whose treatment included radiotherapy and nephrectomy. This clonotype was obtained from a woman in her 70s with renal cell carcinoma.

The CDR3 nucleotides read TGTGCCATCAGTGGAGGGGGGGGAAAGATCTATAATTCACCCCTCCACTTT. As protein: CAISGGGGKIYNSPLHF. J is TRBJ1-6 and V is TRBV10-3; perhaps TRBD1 as D (6 bases). In germline, CDR1 is ENHRY, CDR2 SYGVKD. The CDR3 sequence is 17 residues long. V shed 4 bases and J shed 3 bases, with 16 bases lying between them.